The clone carrying this TCR beta chain is a singleton in its sample. Germline CDR1 reads SGHRS; CDR2 reads YFSETQ. This CDR3 region has 18 residues. Trimming removed 4 bases from V and 2 bases from J; junction bases left unmatched: 12. The data were produced by immunoSEQ multiplex PCR, yet TCRdb's version contains in-frame clones alone and is incomplete. The sample shows about 90,000 clones, around four fifths of them seen only once. The data originate from a study of blood T cell repertoires in COVID-19. Study-wide context: There were acute and convalescent COVID-19 samples, and they came from the United States, Italy and Spain.

The sequencing sample was made of peripheral blood. This TCR came from a man over 45 with acute or convalescent COVID-19. V is TRBV5-1 and J is TRBJ2-3, with 11 bases that match TRBD2. The CDR3, as DNA: TGCGCCAGCAGCCTATATGCGGCACTAGCGGGAGTCACAGATACGCAGTATTTT. It yields the protein CASSLYAALAGVTDTQYF.